The 18 T cell receptor beta chains listed next were all sequenced from one sample in a study of tumor-infiltrating lymphocytes in primary liver carcinoma. Constant-region priming of 500 ng total RNA yielded TCR beta cDNA. Three nested multiplex PCR rounds of slightly modified ARM-PCR generated TCR beta libraries. A C-beta reverse primer was combined with TRBV1-TRBV30 forward primers in the first two PCR rounds, and each round had approximately 9 cycles. From the multiplex PCR reads, TCRdb called clonotypes with MiXCR, one entry per CDR3 protein. The sample contains 48,000 or so distinct CDR3 sequences, 70% to 75% of which appear only once. Unsorted bulk tissue, about 18-31 mg of it, served as the source for co-extraction of RNA and DNA. The sequenced sample was liver tumor tissue from sampling region 3. Subset given: tumor region T3, left-lateral pole. These receptors all stem from a man in his forties with primary liver carcinoma and hepatitis B virus infection.

Regarding this clonotype: One junction end disagrees with the germline gene, perhaps due to a read error. The chain is built from TRBV6-6 and TRBJ2-3; D possibly matches TRBD1 or TRBD2 (5 bases each). The CDR3 consists of 17 residues. Per the germline V gene, CDR1 is MNHNY and CDR2 is SVGAGI (reference sequence). The CDR3 here is CANSYVWVRRLTDTQYF. CDR3 nucleotide sequence: TGTGCCAACAGTTACGTCTGGGTCAGGAGGCTGACAGATACTCAGTATTTT.

This clonotype appeared a single time. At one of its ends the junction is not consistent with the germline gene, which may arise from a read error. The gene calls are TRBV7-9 and TRBJ2-7, with 7 bases identical to TRBD2. The CDR3 has 14 amino acids. Germline V gene sequence: CDR1 SEHNR, CDR2 FQNEAQ (reference sequence). The CDR3 loop reads CASCLGDYSYEQYF. CDR3 nucleotide sequence: TGTGCCAGCTGCTTAGGGGACTATTCCTACGAGCAGTATTTC.

Note on this clonotype: This sequence may be a read error, since a much larger clone differs from it by one base. The chain is built from TRBV10-3 and TRBJ2-1; 8 bases are shared with TRBD2. Per germline, CDR1 ENHRY and CDR2 SYGVKD. The CDR3 loop spans 15 amino acids. Trimming at V came to 7 bases and at J to 4 bases, leaving 9 bases not matched to a gene. CDR3 amino acids: CAINVREEGYNEQFF. CDR3 DNA sequence: TGTGCCATCAATGTGCGGGAGGAGGGTTACAATGAGCAGTTCTTC.

For this clonotype: The junction departs from germline at one end; a sequencing error may be responsible. The V call is TRBV29-1, the J call TRBJ1-1; 12 positions match TRBD1. Germline assignment: CDR1 SQVTM and CDR2 ANQGSEA. The CDR3 consists of 19 residues. CDR3 region: CSVEAQRDRGPRLNTEASF. Written as DNA, the CDR3 is TGCAGCGTTGAAGCTCAACGGGACAGGGGGCCTCGACTGAACACTGAAGCTTCCTTT.

A note on this clonotype: The junction does not match germline at one end; this may be a read error. V is TRBV7-8 and J is TRBJ2-1; no clear D gene. This CDR3 is 15 amino acids long. Per germline, CDR1 SGHVS and CDR2 FQNEAQ. CDR3 residues: CAGSPREAWVNEQFF. The CDR3 coding sequence is TGTGCCGGCAGCCCGAGAGAGGCCTGGGTAAATGAGCAGTTCTTC.

CDR3 DNA: TGTGCCAGCAACTACCGGGATAGACCTAACTATGGCTACACCTTC. This translates into CASNYRDRPNYGYTF. The chain joins TRBV12-3 or TRBV12-4 to TRBJ1-2; D unresolved. CDR3 length: 15 residues. V dropped 7 bases and J dropped 0 bases, with 15 bases sitting between them.

This rearrangement joins TRBV29-1 to TRBJ2-7; 7 bases match TRBD1. The germline V gene encodes CDR1 SQVTM and CDR2 ANQGSEA. V lost 6 bases, J lost 5 bases, and 10 bases stayed unmatched. The CDR3 sequence is 13 residues long. CDR3 in DNA: TGCAGCGTCAACAGGGGTAGACGTAACGAGCAGTACTTC. Translation: CSVNRGRRNEQYF.

A few counts support this clonotype. Since a much larger clone is just one base distant, this may be a read error. The CDR3, as DNA: TGTGTCAGCAGCTTAGCGCTGGGCGGGAGCTCCTACAATGAGCAGTTCTTC. This encodes CVSSLALGGSSYNEQFF. This chain connects TRBV7-9 to TRBJ2-1, with 7 nucleotides matching TRBD2. This CDR3 comprises 17 residues. Germline lookup yields CDR1 SEHNR and CDR2 FQNEAQ (reference sequence). The entire variable domain, with the rest obtained from reference TRBV7-9 and TRBJ2-1, is as follows: DTGVSQNPRHKITKRGQNVTFRCDPISEHNRLYWYRQTLGQGPEFLTYFQNEAQLEKSRLLSDRFSAERPKGSFSTLEIQRTEQGDSAMYLCVSSLALGGSSYNEQFFGPGTRLTVL.

Note on this clonotype: A junction end diverges from the germline sequence, so it may reflect a read error. This rearrangement joins TRBV11-2 to TRBJ2-4; maybe TRBD2 (6 bases). The CDR3 sequence is 16 residues long. In germline, CDR1 is SGHAT, CDR2 FQNNGV. The CDR3 nucleotides read TGTGCCGGCAGTCAGGATGTAAGGGGCGCGGGATACATTCAGTACTTC. This translates into CAGSQDVRGAGYIQYF.

About this clonotype itself: A much larger clone differs by one base, so this may be a read error. V is TRBV7-9 and J is TRBJ2-3, with D perhaps matching TRBD1 (5 bases). The CDR3 totals 18 residues. Deletions cut 3 bases from V and 3 bases from J, with 22 bases between. From germline, CDR1 is SEHNR and CDR2 FQNEAQ (reference sequence). The CDR3 coding sequence is TGTGCCAGCAGCTTTATTGCCGGAAAGGGGCGCTGGACAGATACGCAGTATTTT. It codes for CASSFIAGKGRWTDTQYF.

In its sample, this clonotype was seen many times. This chain connects TRBV7-9 to TRBJ2-6, with D possibly being TRBD1 (6 bases). This CDR3 is built from 17 residues. Trimming stripped 5 bases from V and 0 bases from J, with 14 bases between. CDR1 is SEHNR and CDR2 is FQNEAQ in the germline V gene (reference sequence). CDR3 nucleotides: TGTGCCAGCAGCAACGGACAGTCTCACTCTGGGGCCAACGTCCTGACTTTC. Protein product: CASSNGQSHSGANVLTF. The full variable domain, completed using reference TRBV7-9 and TRBJ2-6, is DTGVSQNPRHKITKRGQNVTFRCDPISEHNRLYWYRQTLGQGPEFLTYFQNEAQLEKSRLLSDRFSAERPKGSFSTLEIQRTEQGDSAMYLCASSNGQSHSGANVLTFGAGSRLTVL.

This chain uses TRBV29-1 with TRBJ2-1, with unresolved D. Between the trimmed V and J ends, which lost 5 bases and 13 bases, there was a span of 24 bases. The CDR3 runs 14 residues. CDR1 and CDR2 from the germline V gene are SQVTM and ANQGSEA. CDR3 loop: CSVPTGGNYNYQFF. Written as DNA, the CDR3 is TGCAGCGTTCCGACTGGCGGCAACTACAATTATCAGTTCTTC.

To note about this clonotype: One end of the junction fails to match germline, which may point to a read error. V is TRBV4-1 and J is TRBJ1-5; the D gene is possibly TRBD1 (6 bases). Germline V gene lookup returns CDR1 MGHRA and CDR2 YSYEKL. The CDR3 length is 15 residues. The CDR3 nucleotides read TGCACCAGCAGCCCCGGGGGCAGAAGCAATCAGCCCCGGCATTTT. The encoded protein is CTSSPGGRSNQPRHF.

This clonotype is deemed medium-sized (0.01 to 0.1%). The chain combines TRBV11-2 with TRBJ1-2; maybe TRBD1 (6 bases). The ends were cut back, 6 bases at V and 4 bases at J, with 15 bases in the middle. The CDR3 length is 14 residues. Per germline, CDR1 SGHAT and CDR2 FQNNGV. The CDR3 region has the DNA TGTGCCAGCAGAGAGAGGGACACCACCTATGGCTACACCTTC. As protein: CASRERDTTYGYTF.

Comments on this clonotype: A much larger clonotype is one base distant, so this may be a read error. V gene TRBV2 combines with J gene TRBJ2-1; D call uncertain. CDR3 size: 13 residues. Looked up from germline, CDR1 is SNHLY and CDR2 is FYNNEI. The CDR3 region has the DNA TGTGCCAGCAACAGCGAAGTCGGAAATGGGCAGTTCTTC. Protein sequence: CASNSEVGNGQFF.

Comment on this clonotype: A read error may produce the germline difference seen at one junction end. The J gene is TRBJ1-5, the V gene TRBV12-3 or TRBV12-4; D uncertain. The CDR3 consists of 13 residues. CDR3 sequence: CAGSLVADQPQHF. CDR3 sequence (DNA): TGTGCCGGCAGTTTAGTAGCAGACCAGCCCCAGCATTTT.

The gene calls are TRBV11-2 and TRBJ2-3, with 9 bases aligning to TRBD1. Germline CDR1 SGHAT, CDR2 FQNNGV. The V segment lost 4 bases and the J segment 6 bases; nucleotides outside the gene matches: 14. The CDR3 totals 17 residues. CDR3 in DNA: TGTGCCAGCAGCTCAGATCTTGGGACAGGGACTTGCGATACGCAGTATTTT. Amino acids: CASSSDLGTGTCDTQYF.

This clonotype was picked up a small number of times. A read error may explain this, as a much larger clone is one base away. The gene calls are TRBV5-5 and TRBJ1-2, with D unresolved. The CDR3 consists of 14 residues. Germline V gives CDR1 SGHKS, CDR2 YYEKEE (reference sequence). CDR3 sequence: CARSLEGASYGYTF. CDR3 DNA sequence: TGTGCCAGGAGCTTGGAAGGCGCGAGCTATGGCTACACCTTC.